Listed here are 9 T cell receptor beta chains from one sample, sequenced in a study of Japanese encephalitis immunity and Zika vaccine responses. TCRdb redid the calling of the 5' RACE reads with MiXCR, one entry per CDR3 protein. Of several hundred distinct CDR3 sequences listed, 8.4% are singletons. PBMCs were CFSE-labeled and cultured for five to seven days with peptide pools at roughly 1 ug/mL each. Proliferating CD4 T cells were sorted unfixed as live CD56-CD19-CD16-CD3+CD4+ CFSE-low cells. The input for sequencing was antigen-activated CD4+ T cells from blood, cultured, taken during a Zika inactivated vaccine study. The receptors were sampled from an adult woman who received an inactivated Zika virus vaccine.

This clonotype appeared many times. The chain has TRBV18 and TRBJ2-1, with 9 bases that match TRBD1. The CDR3 is 14 residues long. J gave up 5 bases and V 4 bases, and 3 bases lay outside the gene matches. Germline V gives CDR1 KGHSH, CDR2 LQKENI. CDR3 sequence (DNA): TGTGCCAGCTCACAAGGGACAGGGAACAATGAGCAGTTCTTC. Translation gives CASSQGTGNNEQFF. The full variable domain, with the rest looked up from reference TRBV18 and TRBJ2-1, is NAGVMQNPRHLVRRRGQEARLRCSPMKGHSHVYWYRQLPEEGLKFMVYLQKENIIDESGMPKERFSAEFPKEGPSILRIQQVVRGDSAAYFCASSQGTGNNEQFFGPGTRLTVL.

By sample share, this clonotype is large. V and J are TRBV7-9 and TRBJ2-7, with TRBD1 identical over 7 bases. Germline V gene data show CDR1 as SEHNR and CDR2 as FQNEAQ (reference sequence). V dropped 5 bases and J dropped 4; count of bases not matched to a gene: 11. This CDR3 spans 15 amino acids. CDR3 loop: CASSLTSGTDYEQYF. CDR3 DNA sequence: TGTGCCAGCAGCCTCACGTCCGGGACAGATTACGAGCAGTACTTC.

Within the sample, this clonotype is medium-sized (0.01 to 0.1%). The chain employs TRBV18 and TRBJ2-7; D possibly corresponds to TRBD2 (5 bases). Trimming left V 3 bases short and J 1 base short, with 13 bases between. The CDR3 covers 15 residues. CDR1 is KGHSH and CDR2 is LQKENI in the germline V gene. Here the CDR3 DNA reads TGTGCCAGCTCACCCGGACTGTCCTATTCCTACGAGCAGTACTTC. Translating gives CASSPGLSYSYEQYF.

This clonotype is deemed medium-sized (0.01 to 0.1%). The chain couples TRBV12-3 or TRBV12-4 to TRBJ1-5, with 9 bases matching TRBD1. After removal of 6 bases from V and 6 bases from J, the junction contained 9 bases not matched to a gene. The CDR3 spans 15 residues. CDR3 residues: CASRPGTGKGQPQHF. Here the CDR3 DNA reads TGTGCCAGCAGACCCGGGACAGGGAAGGGTCAGCCCCAGCATTTT.

This clonotype is labeled as medium-sized (0.01 to 0.1%). The J gene is TRBJ1-1, the V gene TRBV7-2, with 8 bases that match TRBD1. J gave up 5 bases and V 5 bases, and 4 bases lay outside the gene matches. The CDR3 length is 13 residues. The germline gives CDR1 SGHTA, CDR2 FQGNSA. CDR3 protein: CASSGQGTTEAFF. CDR3 sequence (DNA): TGTGCCAGCAGCGGACAGGGCACGACTGAAGCTTTCTTT.

This clonotype is classed as medium-sized. V gene TRBV19 combines with J gene TRBJ2-7; possible D gene TRBD2, 5 bases. The germline V gene encodes CDR1 LNHDA and CDR2 SQIVND (reference sequence). This CDR3 is 14 amino acids long. V shed 0 bases and J shed 6 bases, with 12 bases lying between them. The CDR3 sequence: CASSIDAGFPEQYF. The CDR3 region has the DNA TGTGCCAGTAGTATAGATGCGGGTTTCCCCGAGCAGTACTTC. Complete variable domain (other parts from reference TRBV19 and TRBJ2-7): DGGITQSPKYLFRKEGQNVTLSCEQNLNHDAMYWYRQDPGQGLRLIYYSQIVNDFQKGDIAEGYSVSREKKESFPLTVTSAQKNPTAFYLCASSIDAGFPEQYFGPGTRLTVT.

At least ten counts were recorded for this clonotype. The genes are TRBV7-9 and TRBJ1-5; TRBD1 matches 9 bases. The CDR3 spans 14 residues. In germline, CDR1 is SEHNR, CDR2 FQNEAQ (reference sequence). The V gene end was trimmed by 1 base and the J gene end by 12 bases; junction bases not matched to a gene: 7. DNA of the CDR3: TGTGCCAGCAGCTTAGGACAGGGGGTACAGTGCCAGCATTTT. This encodes CASSLGQGVQCQHF. The whole variable domain, remainder taken from reference TRBV7-9 and TRBJ1-5, is DTGVSQNPRHKITKRGQNVTFRCDPISEHNRLYWYRQTLGQGPEFLTYFQNEAQLEKSRLLSDRFSAERPKGSFSTLEIQRTEQGDSAMYLCASSLGQGVQCQHFGDGTRLSIL.

This clonotype qualifies as hyperexpanded. V gene TRBV7-2 combines with J gene TRBJ2-2; tentative D call: TRBD1 (6 bases). The V gene's germline CDR1 is SGHTA and CDR2 FQGNSA. V was pared by 5 bases and J by 5 bases, with 9 bases between. CDR3 length: 13 residues. CDR3 protein: CASSKQGTGELFF. Here the CDR3 DNA reads TGTGCCAGCAGCAAACAGGGAACCGGGGAGCTGTTTTTT.

This clonotype has a count of ten or more. The genes are TRBV18 and TRBJ2-5; the D gene is possibly TRBD2 (6 bases). V shed 3 bases and J shed 1 base, with 9 bases lying between them. The CDR3 is made up of 14 amino acids. CDR1 KGHSH and CDR2 LQKENI come from the germline V gene. CDR3 loop: CASSPGLVQETQYF. The CDR3 bases are TGTGCCAGCTCACCGGGACTGGTCCAAGAGACCCAGTACTTC.